This T cell receptor beta chain came from a study of blood T cells in healthy people across ages. Then a second PCR, running roughly 7 to 11 cycles, was carried out with a sample-barcoded 5' primer and a J-beta primer mix. TCRdb analysed the 5' RACE reads with MiXCR anew, one entry per CDR3 protein. The sample has more than 700,000 distinct CDR3 sequences; about 55% are singletons. CDR3 length equals 16 residues. The germline V gene has CDR1 DFQATT and CDR2 SNEGSKA (reference sequence). V was clipped by 4 bases and J by 0 bases, with 13 bases between them. Sequencing was performed on blood. V is TRBV20-1 and J is TRBJ2-6, with D uncertain. This TCR came from a man aged 80 or over in good health. The CDR3 loop reads CSATYSTGSGANVLTF. The DNA of the CDR3 is TGCAGTGCTACCTATAGCACGGGCTCTGGGGCCAACGTCCTGACTTTC.